The 29 T cell receptor beta chains below all came from one sample that was sequenced in a study of shared clonotypes between healthy human individuals. Positive CCR7 selection of CD45RO-negative cells yielded the naive CD8 cells, and terminally differentiated effector memory CD45RA+ cells were excluded. The data were produced by immunoSEQ multiplex PCR, yet TCRdb's version contains in-frame clones alone and is incomplete. The sample lists more than 2 million clones, 85% to 95% occurring once. Sequences were obtained from naive CD8+ T cells from PBMCs. The source is a man in his late teens or twenties in good health. Some clones in this sample may be carry-over from other donors' samples.

Notes on this clone: Other DNA sequences within the sample encode an identical CDR3. V is TRBV5-1 and J is TRBJ1-1, with 7 bases that match TRBD1. The germline V gene has CDR1 SGHRS and CDR2 YFSETQ. The CDR3 has 15 residues. Losses at the gene ends were 0 bases for V and 1 base for J; bases not matched to a gene: 3. The CDR3 loop is CASSLGTGGNTEAFF. DNA for the CDR3: TGCGCCAGCAGCTTGGGGACAGGAGGGAACACTGAAGCTTTCTTT.

The chain uses TRBV25-1 and TRBJ1-2, with TRBD1 as a possible D gene (6 bases). The germline V gene has CDR1 MGHDK and CDR2 SYGVNS. With 2 bases removed from V and 4 bases from J, the gap between germline ends came to 14 bases. This CDR3 is 15 amino acids long. CDR3 nucleotide sequence: TGTGCCAGCAGTGAAACAGGGTTCGGGGTCTATGGCTACACCTTC. It yields the protein CASSETGFGVYGYTF.

J is TRBJ1-5 and V is TRBV28; possibly TRBD1 for D (5 bases). Germline CDR1 MDHEN, CDR2 SYDVKM. Trimming stripped 5 bases from V and 1 base from J, with 15 bases between. The CDR3 sequence is 16 residues long. The CDR3 loop is CASSLTAGWSNQPQHF. The DNA of the CDR3 is TGTGCCAGCAGTCTCACGGCAGGGTGGAGCAATCAGCCCCAGCATTTT. Drawing the rest from reference TRBV28 and TRBJ1-5, the complete variable domain is DVKVTQSSRYLVKRTGEKVFLECVQDMDHENMFWYRQDPGLGLRLIYFSYDVKMKEKGDIPEGYSVSREKKERFSLILESASTNQTSMYLCASSLTAGWSNQPQHFGDGTRLSIL.

V and J are TRBV10-3 and TRBJ1-1; 7 nucleotides line up with TRBD1. CDR3 length equals 16 residues. CDR1 and CDR2 (germline): ENHRY, SYGVKD. V was pared by 6 bases and J by 0 bases, with 10 bases of the junction left unmatched. The CDR3 DNA follows: TGTGCCATCAGGGAAGCACCGGGACAGATGAACACTGAAGCTTTCTTT. This encodes CAIREAPGQMNTEAFF.

CDR3 DNA: TGTGCCTGGAGCCCAGGGTACTACGAGCAGTACTTC. Its translation is CAWSPGYYEQYF. The chain is built from TRBV30 and TRBJ2-5; TRBD1 is a possible D gene (5 bases). The closer fit of TRBJ2-7 to the DNA end suggests the J call may be wrong. The CDR3 runs 12 residues. From germline, CDR1 is GTSNPN and CDR2 SVGIG (reference sequence).

This clone came up once. The sample contains more than one DNA sequence encoding this CDR3. The rearrangement uses TRBV4-3 and TRBJ1-2; TRBD1 aligns across 10 bases. This CDR3 comprises 15 residues. The V gene end was trimmed by 1 base and the J gene end by 1 base; junction bases not matched to a gene: 0. From germline, CDR1 is LGHNA and CDR2 YSLEER. The CDR3 sequence: CASSQGTGGNYGYTF. DNA for the CDR3: TGCGCCAGCAGCCAAGGGACAGGGGGTAACTATGGCTACACCTTC.

As DNA, the CDR3 is TGCGCCAGCAGCCAAGATCTGCTGTCAGGATACTCCTACGAGCAGTACTTC. Translated: CASSQDLLSGYSYEQYF. V and J are TRBV4-1 and TRBJ2-7; D not resolved. Germline-derived CDR1 and CDR2 are MGHRA and YSYEKL. The CDR3 is made up of 17 amino acids. The V end was cut by 0 bases, the J end by 0 bases, with 15 bases between.

The CDR3 DNA reads as TGTGCCAGCAGCTTCCGGGACGGGAACTATGGCTACACCTTC. Protein: CASSFRDGNYGYTF. The V and J genes are TRBV7-2 and TRBJ1-2, with D possibly matching TRBD1 (5 bases). CDR3 length equals 14 residues. The germline V and J ends were trimmed by 3 bases and 2 bases, with 10 bases remaining between them. Per the germline V gene, CDR1 is SGHTA and CDR2 is FQGNSA.

This sequence joins TRBV4-1 and TRBJ1-3; D call uncertain. Germline V lookup: CDR1 MGHRA, CDR2 YSYEKL. The CDR3 is 15 residues long. The V end lost 5 bases, the J end lost 1 base, and 12 bases lay between the germline ends. The CDR3 sequence is CASSGVLGSGNTIYF. The CDR3 DNA reads as TGCGCCAGCAGCGGGGTATTGGGTTCTGGAAACACCATATATTTT.

This clone was seen just once. The V gene is TRBV7-2, the J gene TRBJ2-3, with 7 bases matching TRBD2. The V segment lost 3 bases and the J segment 2 bases; nucleotides outside the gene matches: 8. Germline CDR1 and CDR2: SGHTA and FQGNSA. This CDR3 is 16 amino acids long. The CDR3 here is CASSFLAERDTDTQYF. The CDR3 DNA sequence: TGTGCCAGCAGCTTTCTTGCCGAGCGGGACACAGATACGCAGTATTTT. The full variable domain, in which reference TRBV7-2 and TRBJ2-3 provide the parts outside the CDR3, is GAGVSQSPSNKVTEKGKDVELRCDPISGHTALYWYRQSLGQGLEFLIYFQGNSAPDKSGLPSDRFSAERTGGSVSTLTIQRTQQEDSAVYLCASSFLAERDTDTQYFGPGTRLTVL.

This rearrangement joins TRBV6-1 to TRBJ2-5, with TRBD2 identical over 8 bases. The J call is in doubt because the DNA end fits TRBJ2-7 better. This CDR3 contains 12 residues. Germline values: CDR1 MNHNS, CDR2 SASEGT. CDR3 residues: CASTRGAYEQYF. Written as DNA, the CDR3 is TGTGCCAGCACGCGGGGGGCCTACGAGCAGTACTTC.

The chain is built from TRBV6-6 and TRBJ2-7; D gene uncertain. The CDR3 runs to 16 residues. Germline values: CDR1 MNHNY, CDR2 SVGAGI (reference sequence). Trimming removed 0 bases at V and 1 base at J, with 13 bases between. The CDR3 DNA follows: TGTGCCAGCAGTTACTCGAAGGGCCTACCTTCCTACGAGCAGTACTTC. It translates to CASSYSKGLPSYEQYF.

Points on this clone: This sample also contains other DNA sequences that code for the same CDR3. CDR3 sequence (DNA): TGCAGCGTTGAAGGGGGAACCGGGGAGCTGTTTTTT. Translating gives CSVEGGTGELFF. The chain has TRBV29-1 and TRBJ2-2; no clear D. The germline gives CDR1 SQVTM, CDR2 ANQGSEA. Deletions cut 1 base from V and 5 bases from J, with 5 bases between. The CDR3 has 12 amino acids.

Only one count was recorded for this clone. V gene TRBV6-5 combines with J gene TRBJ1-3, with 8 positions matching TRBD1. V dropped 3 bases and J dropped 4; count of bases not matched to a gene: 8. The CDR3 runs 16 residues. Germline V gene lookup returns CDR1 MNHEY and CDR2 SVGAGI. The CDR3 spells CASSYSGGALGNTIYF. CDR3 DNA sequence: TGTGCCAGCAGTTATTCAGGGGGCGCTTTAGGAAACACCATATATTTT.

The chain recombines TRBV6-1 with TRBJ1-1; tentative D call: TRBD1 (5 bases). CDR3 size: 14 residues. Trimming cost V 2 bases and J 4 bases, with 11 bases left between them. Germline V gene lookup returns CDR1 MNHNS and CDR2 SASEGT. CDR3 sequence reads: CASSEIGRGTEAFF. In DNA, the CDR3 is TGTGCCAGCAGTGAAATTGGGAGGGGCACTGAAGCTTTCTTT.

The V call is TRBV29-1, the J call TRBJ2-7; 7 bases align to TRBD1. The CDR3 totals 13 residues. Per the germline V gene, CDR1 is SQVTM and CDR2 is ANQGSEA. V shed 6 bases and J 2 bases; nucleotides not matched to a gene: 7. The CDR3 DNA is TGCAGCGTGACCGGGACAGTACCCTACGAGCAGTACTTC. Residues: CSVTGTVPYEQYF.

V and J are TRBV4-1 and TRBJ1-5; tentative D call: TRBD1 (5 bases). With 1 base removed from V and 7 bases from J, the gap between germline ends came to 11 bases. The germline V gene has CDR1 MGHRA and CDR2 YSYEKL. The CDR3 is 14 residues long. The CDR3, as DNA: TGCGCCAGCAGCCAAGTGGGGGGTATGCAGCCCCAGCATTTT. It encodes CASSQVGGMQPQHF.

The rearrangement joins TRBV6-9 to TRBJ2-7, with 13 bases identical to TRBD2. The CDR3 has 13 amino acids. Germline V CDR1 and CDR2: MNHGY, SVAAGI. Trimming took 10 bases from V and 2 from J; bases not matched to a gene: 2. The CDR3 sequence is CATTSGRTYEQYF. The CDR3 nucleotides read TGTGCCACGACTAGCGGGAGGACCTACGAGCAGTACTTC.

This clone was counted once. The genes are TRBV7-9 and TRBJ1-4, with D unresolved. The germline V and J ends were trimmed by 11 bases and 0 bases, with 13 bases remaining between them. The V gene's germline CDR1 is SEHNR and CDR2 FQNEAQ (reference sequence). The CDR3 covers 14 residues. CDR3 loop: CAGVPGTTNEKLFF. CDR3 coding DNA: TGTGCCGGGGTACCCGGGACAACTAATGAAAAACTGTTTTTT.

CDR3 amino acids: CASSDRGRANEKLFF. The CDR3 DNA sequence: TGTGCCAGCAGTGATAGGGGGCGGGCTAATGAAAAACTGTTTTTT. The V gene is TRBV2, the J gene TRBJ1-4; TRBD1 matches 7 bases. The trim removed 3 bases at V and 3 bases at J, leaving 4 bases unmatched. Germline V gene data show CDR1 as SNHLY and CDR2 as FYNNEI. The CDR3 length is 15 residues.

Note on this clone: The sample holds other DNA sequences that translate to the same CDR3. This chain uses TRBV28 with TRBJ1-5, with 11 bases that match TRBD1. The germline V gene encodes CDR1 MDHEN and CDR2 SYDVKM. V trimming: 4 bases; J trimming: 5 bases; junction bases outside the gene matches: 1. This CDR3 is 14 amino acids long. The CDR3 loop is CASSWTGGDQPQHF. The CDR3 bases are TGTGCCAGCAGTTGGACAGGGGGCGATCAGCCCCAGCATTTT.

The chain employs TRBV11-1 and TRBJ2-2; D gene unclear. There are 15 residues in the CDR3. Germline V gene sequence: CDR1 SGHAT, CDR2 FQDESV (reference sequence). Trimming pared 5 bases from V and 2 bases from J, leaving 12 bases between. In nucleotides, the CDR3 is TGTGCCAGCAGCCAGAACCACGGTAACACCGGGGAGCTGTTTTTT. Translated: CASSQNHGNTGELFF.

A word on this clone: This sample also contains other DNA sequences that code for the same CDR3. The CDR3 bases are TGCGCCAGCAGCCAAGATCTTCGGGGTCAAGAGACCCAGTACTTC. This codes for CASSQDLRGQETQYF. The chain uses TRBV4-1 and TRBJ2-5; D may be TRBD2 (5 bases). This CDR3 spans 15 amino acids. V lost 0 bases and J 2 bases, leaving 10 bases between the germline ends. Looked up from germline, CDR1 is MGHRA and CDR2 is YSYEKL.

The chain is built from TRBV6-5 and TRBJ1-5; D uncertain. CDR1 is MNHEY and CDR2 is SVGAGI in the germline V gene. This CDR3 comprises 14 residues. Trimming cost V 5 bases and J 2 bases, with 10 bases left between them. The CDR3 loop reads CASSTPPGNQPQHF. CDR3 bases: TGTGCCAGCAGTACCCCTCCCGGCAATCAGCCCCAGCATTTT.

Here the CDR3 DNA reads TGTGCCAGCAGTGAAGGGTTCAGTGCTATCTACGAGCAGTACTTC. The encoded protein is CASSEGFSAIYEQYF. This sequence joins TRBV6-1 and TRBJ2-7; D is uncertain. The CDR3 runs to 15 residues. Trimming removed 1 base at V and 3 bases at J, with 13 bases between. Per the germline V gene, CDR1 is MNHNS and CDR2 is SASEGT.

This chain joins TRBV7-2 and TRBJ1-2; the match to TRBD1 covers 10 bases. CDR1 is SGHTA, CDR2 FQGNSA, per germline. The CDR3 loop spans 14 amino acids. Trimming removed 4 bases from V and 7 bases from J; junction bases left unmatched: 6. This CDR3 is CASSSTGGISGYTF. In DNA, the CDR3 is TGTGCCAGCAGCTCGACAGGGGGCATCAGTGGCTACACCTTC.

V gene TRBV7-2 combines with J gene TRBJ1-2, with unresolved D. The CDR3 is made up of 15 amino acids. V lost 1 base, J lost 4 bases, and 13 bases lay in between. The V gene's germline CDR1 is SGHTA and CDR2 FQGNSA. DNA for the CDR3: TGTGCCAGCAGCTTAGTGACATCCTGGGGCTATGGCTACACCTTC. It translates to CASSLVTSWGYGYTF.

This chain joins TRBV5-4 and TRBJ1-2, with D unclear. Germline values: CDR1 SGHNT, CDR2 YYREEE (reference sequence). This CDR3 comprises 14 residues. Trimming removed 2 bases from V and 3 bases from J, with 11 bases in between. The CDR3 DNA reads TGTGCCAGCAGCTTCAGCGCGCAGCACTATGGCTACACCTTC. Amino acids: CASSFSAQHYGYTF.

The J gene is TRBJ1-3, the V gene TRBV10-3; D unclear. The V end lost 0 bases, the J end lost 0 bases, and 9 bases lay between the germline ends. Germline V gives CDR1 ENHRY, CDR2 SYGVKD. This CDR3 is built from 16 residues. CDR3: CAISESYPNSGNTIYF. The CDR3 nucleotides are TGTGCCATCAGTGAGTCGTATCCAAACTCTGGAAACACCATATATTTT.